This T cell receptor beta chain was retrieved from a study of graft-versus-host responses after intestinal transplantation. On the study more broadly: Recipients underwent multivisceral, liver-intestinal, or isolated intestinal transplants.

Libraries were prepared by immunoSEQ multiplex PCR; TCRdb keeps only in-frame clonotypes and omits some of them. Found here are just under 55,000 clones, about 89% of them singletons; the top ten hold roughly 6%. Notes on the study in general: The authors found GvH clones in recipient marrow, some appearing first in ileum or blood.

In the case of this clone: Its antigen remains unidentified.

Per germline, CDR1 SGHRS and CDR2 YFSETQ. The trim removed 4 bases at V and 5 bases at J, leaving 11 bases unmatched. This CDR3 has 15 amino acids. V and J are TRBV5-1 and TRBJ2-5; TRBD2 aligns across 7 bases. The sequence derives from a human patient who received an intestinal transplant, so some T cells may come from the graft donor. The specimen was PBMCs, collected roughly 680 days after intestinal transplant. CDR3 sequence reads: CASSRGTTRVETQYF. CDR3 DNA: TGCGCCAGCAGCCGGGGGACTACAAGGGTGGAGACCCAGTACTTC. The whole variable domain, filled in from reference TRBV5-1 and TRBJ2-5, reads KAGVTQTPRYLIKTRGQQVTLSCSPISGHRSVSWYQQTPGQGLQFLFEYFSETQRNKGNFPGRFSGRQFSNSRSEMNVSTLELGDSALYLCASSRGTTRVETQYFGPGTRLLVL.